The T cell receptor (beta chain) described here comes from a study of cytomegalovirus exposure and HLA in healthy donors. The overall study: A prior analysis found some 110 million unique TCR beta sequences from around 180 million T cells. Findings and limits, study-wide: Researchers reported that a few CMV-associated chains were confirmed in vitro as CMV antigen-specific.

Regarding this clone: Its antigen is unidentified.

Germline V gives CDR1 MNHEY, CDR2 SMNVEV (reference sequence). Losses at the gene ends were 4 bases for V and 7 bases for J; bases not matched to a gene: 8. CDR3 size: 15 residues. PCR used 60 Vbeta primers and 13 Jbeta primers. Sequencing used immunoSEQ multiplex PCR; TCRdb keeps in-frame clones, though not all of them. There are 170,000 or so clones in the sample; roughly 84% occur only once, and more than 0.35% lies in the top ten. V and J are TRBV27 and TRBJ2-1; 9 bases are a match to TRBD2. The specimen was PBMCs. This clonotype was sampled from a boy younger than 10 in good health and CMV-seronegative. DNA of the CDR3: TGTGCCAGCAGTTCAGTAATGGCGGGAGGGAATGAGCAGTTCTTC. Encoded protein: CASSSVMAGGNEQFF.